Listed here are 3 T cell receptor beta chains from one sample, sequenced in a study of blood T cell repertoires in COVID-19. The protocol was immunoSEQ multiplex PCR, while the TCRdb copy is restricted to in-frame clones and leaves out a portion. In the table there are under 300,000 clones, about four fifths of which are singletons. The sequenced sample consisted of peripheral blood. The receptor set was obtained from a man in his forties or fifties with acute or convalescent COVID-19.

About this clone: The sample contains more than one DNA sequence encoding this CDR3. The chain has TRBV2 and TRBJ1-4; 8 nucleotides match TRBD1. Losses at the gene ends were 6 bases for V and 4 bases for J; bases not matched to a gene: 4. CDR3 size: 14 residues. CDR1 and CDR2 (germline): SNHLY, FYNNEI. CDR3 in DNA: TGTGCCAGCAGGGGGGACAGGCATAATGAAAAACTGTTTTTT. Encoded protein: CASRGDRHNEKLFF.

This chain links TRBV4-2 with TRBJ2-7, with 7 bases lining up with TRBD2. The V and J ends lost 4 bases and 3 bases, in that order; junction bases with no gene match: 12. The CDR3 spans 16 residues. Germline V gene lookup returns CDR1 LGHNA and CDR2 YNFKEQ. CDR3 amino acids: CASSPPLGGSGYEQYF. The CDR3, as DNA: TGTGCCAGCAGCCCGCCGCTGGGCGGGAGCGGCTACGAGCAGTACTTC.

The chain joins TRBV6-1 to TRBJ1-5; D unclear. From germline, CDR1 is MNHNS and CDR2 SASEGT. CDR3 length: 14 residues. Trimming shortened V by 0 bases and J by 2 bases, and 5 bases separated the two germline ends. The DNA for the CDR3 is TGTGCCAGCAGTGAAGCGGGCGGCAATCAGCCCCAGCATTTT. This translates into CASSEAGGNQPQHF.